Listed below are T cell receptor beta chains from one sample, sequenced in a study of spatial heterogeneity in lung cancer. Via MiXCR, TCRdb re-called the 5' RACE reads, giving one row per CDR3 protein. The data contain about 40,000 distinct CDR3 sequences, approximately 5.6% of them singletons. The sample was PBMCs, taken at surgery. These receptors all come from a female donor with early-stage non-small cell lung cancer. Each CDR3 is given with its conserved first and last residue. Fields, in order: J gene, D gene, clone size, CDR3 length, V gene, CDR3 DNA, CDR3 protein. D genes are given only for firm matches. Clone size is given for some rows only: seen once, a few or many times, or a class if the clone is expanded.

J: TRBJ1-2
D: -
size: many
length: 17
V: TRBV28
DNA: TGTGCCAGCAGTTCCCTAGATTTTATTGCGGGGGGCTATGGCTACACCTTC
CDR3: CASSSLDFIAGGYGYTF

J: TRBJ1-5
D: TRBD1
size: -
length: 14
V: TRBV28
DNA: TGTGCCAGCAGTTGGACAGGAATGTTTGGGCCCCAGCATTTT
CDR3: CASSWTGMFGPQHF

J: TRBJ2-1
D: -
size: -
length: 18
V: TRBV1
DNA: TGCACCAGCAGCCAAGATGCTACCGGGACACCACACTACAATGAGCAGTTCTTC
CDR3: CTSSQDATGTPHYNEQFF

J: TRBJ2-1
D: TRBD2
size: many
length: 17
V: TRBV10-3
DNA: TGTGCCATCAGAGACAGTAGCGGGGTGACCTCCTACAATGAGCAGTTCTTC
CDR3: CAIRDSSGVTSYNEQFF

J: TRBJ1-2
D: TRBD1
size: many
length: 11
V: TRBV5-6
DNA: TGTGCCAGCAGCTTGGCAGGGGGGAACACCTTC
CDR3: CASSLAGGNTF

J: TRBJ1-1
D: -
size: few
length: 13
V: TRBV5-5
DNA: TGTGCCAGCAGCTTGATAGGTGGTACTGAAGCTTTCTTT
CDR3: CASSLIGGTEAFF

J: TRBJ1-1
D: -
size: many
length: 13
V: TRBV7-6
DNA: TGTGCCAGCAGCCGAGGAATGAACACTGAAGCTTTCTTT
CDR3: CASSRGMNTEAFF

J: TRBJ1-5
D: -
size: medium-sized
length: 15
V: TRBV29-1
DNA: TGCAGCGTGGCGGGGGGGCAGGGTAGCAATCAGCCCCAGCATTTT
CDR3: CSVAGGQGSNQPQHF

J: TRBJ1-6
D: TRBD1
size: -
length: 15
V: TRBV28
DNA: TGTGCCAGCAGGCCGGGACAGGGAGTCTTTTCACCCCTCCACTTT
CDR3: CASRPGQGVFSPLHF

J: TRBJ2-1
D: TRBD2
size: -
length: 16
V: TRBV7-6
DNA: TGTGCCAGCAGCCGAGGACTAGCGGGGGGGCAGGCTGAGCAGTTCTTC
CDR3: CASSRGLAGGQAEQFF

J: TRBJ1-6
D: -
size: medium-sized
length: 14
V: TRBV7-2
DNA: TGTGCCAGCAGCGTAACACAGGGCGGGTCACCCCTCCACTTT
CDR3: CASSVTQGGSPLHF

J: TRBJ2-7
D: -
size: many
length: 12
V: TRBV10-3
DNA: TGTGCCATCAGCCGGGACGGATTAGAGCAGTACTTC
CDR3: CAISRDGLEQYF

J: TRBJ1-2
D: TRBD1
size: many
length: 15
V: TRBV9
DNA: TGTGCCAGCAGCGTAGGGACAGGGGGCGCCTATGGCTACACCTTC
CDR3: CASSVGTGGAYGYTF

J: TRBJ1-4
D: -
size: -
length: 15
V: TRBV4-3
DNA: TGCGCCAGCAGCCAAGTAGGAGCTCGGGGTGAAAAACTGTTTTTT
CDR3: CASSQVGARGEKLFF

J: TRBJ1-5
D: -
size: many
length: 12
V: TRBV19
DNA: TGTGCCAGTAGTCTGCTGATGGAGCCCCAGCATTTT
CDR3: CASSLLMEPQHF

J: TRBJ1-2
D: -
size: many
length: 15
V: TRBV7-9
DNA: TGTGCCAGCAGCTTACCCATAACCGAGGCCTATGGCTACACCTTC
CDR3: CASSLPITEAYGYTF

J: TRBJ2-7
D: TRBD1
size: many
length: 13
V: TRBV12-3/TRBV12-4
DNA: TGTGCCAGCAGCCTTGCGACAGGGCGGGAGCAGTACTTC
CDR3: CASSLATGREQYF

J: TRBJ2-5
D: -
size: -
length: 14
V: TRBV7-8
DNA: TGTGCCAGCAGCTTAGGGGGCAGCCAAGAGACCCAGTACTTC
CDR3: CASSLGGSQETQYF

J: TRBJ2-1
D: -
size: medium-sized
length: 13
V: TRBV4-3
DNA: TGCGCCAGCAGCCAAGAAGAAGGGTATGGGCAGTTCTTC
CDR3: CASSQEEGYGQFF

J: TRBJ1-5
D: TRBD1
size: few
length: 17
V: TRBV6-1
DNA: TGTGCCAGCAGTGGCCGACAGGGACCATATAGCAATCAGCCCCAGCATTTT
CDR3: CASSGRQGPYSNQPQHF

J: TRBJ2-5
D: TRBD1
size: many
length: 16
V: TRBV7-8
DNA: TGTGCCAGCAGCTTGGGACCCGGGACAGGGAGAGAGACCCAGTACTTC
CDR3: CASSLGPGTGRETQYF

J: TRBJ1-5
D: TRBD1
size: many
length: 16
V: TRBV20-1
DNA: TGCAGTGCTAGGGCGACAGGGGGAGGCGGGTGGCAGCCCCAGCATTTT
CDR3: CSARATGGGGWQPQHF

J: TRBJ1-2
D: -
size: many
length: 14
V: TRBV4-1
DNA: TGCGCCAGCAGCCAAGATCCAGGGGTCGGGGGCTACACCTTC
CDR3: CASSQDPGVGGYTF

J: TRBJ1-5
D: -
size: many
length: 14
V: TRBV2
DNA: TGTGCCAGCAGTGAAGCTGCGGGTTATCAGCCCCAGCATTTT
CDR3: CASSEAAGYQPQHF

J: TRBJ2-1
D: -
size: few
length: 14
V: TRBV6-2/TRBV6-3
DNA: TGTGCCAGCAGTTACACTCCGGGAAACAATGAGCAGTTCTTC
CDR3: CASSYTPGNNEQFF

J: TRBJ2-7
D: -
size: many
length: 16
V: TRBV4-2
DNA: TGTGCCAGCAGCCAATCAACGACAGCCTCCTCCTACGAGCAGTACTTC
CDR3: CASSQSTTASSYEQYF

J: TRBJ2-5
D: TRBD1
size: many
length: 14
V: TRBV6-2/TRBV6-3
DNA: TGTGCCAGCAGACTAATGACAGGGGCAGAGACCCAGTACTTC
CDR3: CASRLMTGAETQYF

J: TRBJ1-1
D: -
size: -
length: 17
V: TRBV5-1
DNA: TGCGCCAGCAGCTTGGGGGCAGCCCCTCTAATGAACACTGAAGCTTTCTTT
CDR3: CASSLGAAPLMNTEAFF

J: TRBJ2-1
D: TRBD2
size: many
length: 20
V: TRBV2
DNA: TGTGCCACCCCCGGGACTAGCGGGGGGGCAAGATTCGGCTCCTACAATGAGCAGTTCTTC
CDR3: CATPGTSGGARFGSYNEQFF

J: TRBJ1-3
D: -
size: many
length: 15
V: TRBV6-5
DNA: TGTGCCAGCAGTTACGGGGGACATTCCTCGGACACCATATATTTT
CDR3: CASSYGGHSSDTIYF

J: TRBJ2-5
D: TRBD2
size: -
length: 15
V: TRBV29-1
DNA: TGCAGCGTAGCGAGCGGGGGGGCATCGATTGAGACCCAGTACTTC
CDR3: CSVASGGASIETQYF

J: TRBJ1-2
D: TRBD1
size: many
length: 12
V: TRBV29-1
DNA: TGCAGCGGAATCTCAGGGGGCTATGGCTACACCTTC
CDR3: CSGISGGYGYTF

J: TRBJ1-3
D: -
size: few
length: 15
V: TRBV4-3
DNA: TGCGCCAGCAGCCAAGGAGGGAACTCTGGAAACACCATATATTTT
CDR3: CASSQGGNSGNTIYF

J: TRBJ2-2
D: TRBD1
size: few
length: 16
V: TRBV9
DNA: TGTGCCAGCAGCGCGCGACAGGGGATGAACACCGGGGAGCTGTTTTTT
CDR3: CASSARQGMNTGELFF

J: TRBJ2-3
D: -
size: -
length: 15
V: TRBV2
DNA: TGTGCCAGCAGTGAAGTGGGGACTAGCACAGATACGCAGTATTTT
CDR3: CASSEVGTSTDTQYF

J: TRBJ2-7
D: -
size: many
length: 15
V: TRBV4-2
DNA: TGTGCCAGCAGCCAAGATCAGGGGGGAAAGTTGGAGCAGTACTTC
CDR3: CASSQDQGGKLEQYF

J: TRBJ2-1
D: TRBD1
size: many
length: 15
V: TRBV5-1
DNA: TGCGCCAGCAGCCCGGACAGGAGAACCTACAATGAGCAGTTCTTC
CDR3: CASSPDRRTYNEQFF

J: TRBJ2-7
D: -
size: few
length: 15
V: TRBV7-6
DNA: TGTGCCAGCAGCTCCCTTACAGGGCCCGTCTACGAGCAGTACTTC
CDR3: CASSSLTGPVYEQYF

J: TRBJ1-5
D: -
size: few
length: 11
V: TRBV2
DNA: TGTGCCAGCAGTGATCAGGGGCCCCAGCATTTT
CDR3: CASSDQGPQHF

J: TRBJ2-2
D: TRBD2
size: many
length: 16
V: TRBV28
DNA: TGTGCCAGCAGACTTATAGCGGGGGGCCTTTCCCGGGAGCTGTTTTTT
CDR3: CASRLIAGGLSRELFF

J: TRBJ2-5
D: -
size: many
length: 16
V: TRBV5-5
DNA: TGTGTCAGCAGCCCCCGATCTCAGGTGCCCCCGGAGACCCAGTACTTC
CDR3: CVSSPRSQVPPETQYF

J: TRBJ2-5
D: TRBD2
size: -
length: 13
V: TRBV20-1
DNA: TGCAGTGCTAGAGGGACTAGGACCGAGACCCAGTACTTC
CDR3: CSARGTRTETQYF

J: TRBJ2-1
D: TRBD1
size: -
length: 11
V: TRBV6-5
DNA: TGTGCCAGCACACAGGGGGCCGAGCAGTTCTTC
CDR3: CASTQGAEQFF

J: TRBJ1-2
D: -
size: -
length: 15
V: TRBV6-6
DNA: TGTGCCAGCAGTTACGCCAGGGGCCTAAACTATGGCTACACCTTC
CDR3: CASSYARGLNYGYTF

J: TRBJ2-5
D: -
size: many
length: 13
V: TRBV9
DNA: TGTGCCAGCAGCCGCTCGACCCAAGAGACCCAGTACTTC
CDR3: CASSRSTQETQYF

J: TRBJ2-7
D: -
size: many
length: 17
V: TRBV20-1
DNA: TGCAGTGCTAGCCCCCTCCGGAGGGGGCCTACCTCCTACGAGCAGTACTTC
CDR3: CSASPLRRGPTSYEQYF

J: TRBJ2-5
D: -
size: few
length: 13
V: TRBV2
DNA: TGTGCCAGCAGTGAAGCAGAGAGGGAGACCCAGTACTTC
CDR3: CASSEAERETQYF

J: TRBJ2-5
D: -
size: many
length: 14
V: TRBV20-1
DNA: TGCAGTGCCAGTAGCGCCCCGGGGCAAGAGACCCAGTACTTC
CDR3: CSASSAPGQETQYF

J: TRBJ1-2
D: -
size: many
length: 12
V: TRBV5-5
DNA: TGTGCCAGCAGCTTGGGGCTCTATGGCTACACCTTC
CDR3: CASSLGLYGYTF